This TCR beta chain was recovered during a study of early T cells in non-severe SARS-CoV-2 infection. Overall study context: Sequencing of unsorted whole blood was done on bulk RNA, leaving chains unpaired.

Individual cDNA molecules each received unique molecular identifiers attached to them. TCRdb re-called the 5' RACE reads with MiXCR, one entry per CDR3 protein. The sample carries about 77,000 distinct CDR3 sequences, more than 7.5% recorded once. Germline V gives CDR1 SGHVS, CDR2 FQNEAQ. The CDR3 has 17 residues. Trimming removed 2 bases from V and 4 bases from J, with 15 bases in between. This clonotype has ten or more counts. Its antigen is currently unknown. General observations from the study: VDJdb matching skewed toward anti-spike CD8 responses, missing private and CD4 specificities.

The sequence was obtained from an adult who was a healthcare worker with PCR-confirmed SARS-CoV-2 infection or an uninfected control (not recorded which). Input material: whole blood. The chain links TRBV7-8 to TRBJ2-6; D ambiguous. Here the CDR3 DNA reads TGTGCCAGCAGCTTATTCCGTGGTGCTGCCGGGGCCAACGTCCTGACTTTC. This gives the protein CASSLFRGAAGANVLTF.